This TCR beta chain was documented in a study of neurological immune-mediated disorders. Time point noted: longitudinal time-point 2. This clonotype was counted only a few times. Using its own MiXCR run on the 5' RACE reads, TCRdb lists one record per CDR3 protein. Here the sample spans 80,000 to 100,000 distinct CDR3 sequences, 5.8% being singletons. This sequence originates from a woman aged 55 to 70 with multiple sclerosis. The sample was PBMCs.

The CDR3 spells CASSHYAGKTQYF. The CDR3 bases are TGTGCCAGCAGCCACTACGCGGGGAAGACCCAGTACTTC. This chain links TRBV27 with TRBJ2-5, with D possibly being TRBD2 (6 bases). The V and J ends lost 6 bases and 6 bases respectively, with 14 bases between them. CDR3 size: 13 residues. From germline, CDR1 is MNHEY and CDR2 SMNVEV (reference sequence).